This entry describes one T cell receptor (beta chain). This sample's treatment: oral pan-JAK inhibitor, 5-10 mg twice daily. The V gene's germline CDR1 is SQVTM and CDR2 ANQGSEA. With 6 bases removed from V and 5 bases from J, the gap between germline ends came to 13 bases. CDR3 length: 12 residues. The data belong to a study of CD8+ T cells in alopecia areata. Overall study: Treatment comprised oral tofacitinib, 5 to 10 mg twice daily, in treated patients.

Sequencing relied on a cDNA template that was reverse transcribed from extracted RNA. Only in-frame clones appear in the TCRdb table, and some are missing; sequencing was by immunoSEQ multiplex PCR. Here the sample spans about 120,000 clones, around 56% being singletons. V usage is TRBV29-1 and J usage is TRBJ1-2; D unclear. The source of this sequence is a human donor with alopecia areata. The material sequenced was CD4+ T cells sorted from blood, taken at week 4, from a patient treated with tofacitinib. The CDR3 loop is CSVSSGLYGYTF. The CDR3 nucleotides are TGCAGCGTCTCATCAGGACTATATGGCTACACCTTC.